Ten or more counts support the clone carrying this TCR beta chain. This CDR3 contains 14 residues. Unmatched junction bases numbered 6, after V lost 3 bases and J lost 4 bases. Germline assignment: CDR1 DFQATT and CDR2 SNEGSKA (reference sequence). TCR beta VDJ and CDR3 were profiled, and genomic DNA was the template. In TCRdb, the reads were re-called with MiXCR into one record per CDR3 protein. The sample carries roughly 170,000 distinct CDR3 sequences, about half recorded once. The sample belongs to a study of CD8+CD57+ T cells in acquired aplastic anemia. Study context: DNA from sorted CD4+ and CD8+ cells averaged 3.2 ug.

For sequencing, patients were chosen who had shown expansion of CD8+CD57+ cells by flow cytometry. This chain links TRBV20-1 with TRBJ2-1, with TRBD2 identical over 7 bases. This clonotype was obtained from a human donor with aplastic anemia. The sequenced sample consisted of sorted CD4+, CD8+, or CD8+CD57+ T cells (not recorded which) from PBMCs. The CDR3 is CSASRGGKYNEQFF. The DNA for the CDR3 is TGCAGTGCTAGTCGCGGGGGAAAGTACAATGAGCAGTTCTTC.